This record covers a single T cell receptor beta chain. This table comes from immunoSEQ multiplex PCR, and its TCRdb copy is limited to in-frame clones, with some not included. The sample comprises about 87,000 clones, roughly 84% of which are singletons, and approximately 2.1% rests with the top ten. The sample comes from a study of PD-L1 blockade in urothelial cancer. Indicated time point: pretreatment peripheral blood. CDR1 is WNHNN, CDR2 SYGVQD, per germline (reference sequence). The CDR3 length is 17 residues. The junction had 12 bases not matched to a gene; V was cut back by 4 bases and J by 5 bases.

The chain couples TRBV10-1 to TRBJ2-1; 9 bases map to TRBD2. The sample was PBMCs, taken around atezolizumab (anti-PD-L1) treatment. The sequence came from a man in his 60s with urothelial cancer. The CDR3 is CASSVPTLAGDDNEQFF. CDR3 bases: TGCGCCAGCAGTGTTCCCACCTTAGCGGGGGACGACAATGAGCAGTTCTTC.